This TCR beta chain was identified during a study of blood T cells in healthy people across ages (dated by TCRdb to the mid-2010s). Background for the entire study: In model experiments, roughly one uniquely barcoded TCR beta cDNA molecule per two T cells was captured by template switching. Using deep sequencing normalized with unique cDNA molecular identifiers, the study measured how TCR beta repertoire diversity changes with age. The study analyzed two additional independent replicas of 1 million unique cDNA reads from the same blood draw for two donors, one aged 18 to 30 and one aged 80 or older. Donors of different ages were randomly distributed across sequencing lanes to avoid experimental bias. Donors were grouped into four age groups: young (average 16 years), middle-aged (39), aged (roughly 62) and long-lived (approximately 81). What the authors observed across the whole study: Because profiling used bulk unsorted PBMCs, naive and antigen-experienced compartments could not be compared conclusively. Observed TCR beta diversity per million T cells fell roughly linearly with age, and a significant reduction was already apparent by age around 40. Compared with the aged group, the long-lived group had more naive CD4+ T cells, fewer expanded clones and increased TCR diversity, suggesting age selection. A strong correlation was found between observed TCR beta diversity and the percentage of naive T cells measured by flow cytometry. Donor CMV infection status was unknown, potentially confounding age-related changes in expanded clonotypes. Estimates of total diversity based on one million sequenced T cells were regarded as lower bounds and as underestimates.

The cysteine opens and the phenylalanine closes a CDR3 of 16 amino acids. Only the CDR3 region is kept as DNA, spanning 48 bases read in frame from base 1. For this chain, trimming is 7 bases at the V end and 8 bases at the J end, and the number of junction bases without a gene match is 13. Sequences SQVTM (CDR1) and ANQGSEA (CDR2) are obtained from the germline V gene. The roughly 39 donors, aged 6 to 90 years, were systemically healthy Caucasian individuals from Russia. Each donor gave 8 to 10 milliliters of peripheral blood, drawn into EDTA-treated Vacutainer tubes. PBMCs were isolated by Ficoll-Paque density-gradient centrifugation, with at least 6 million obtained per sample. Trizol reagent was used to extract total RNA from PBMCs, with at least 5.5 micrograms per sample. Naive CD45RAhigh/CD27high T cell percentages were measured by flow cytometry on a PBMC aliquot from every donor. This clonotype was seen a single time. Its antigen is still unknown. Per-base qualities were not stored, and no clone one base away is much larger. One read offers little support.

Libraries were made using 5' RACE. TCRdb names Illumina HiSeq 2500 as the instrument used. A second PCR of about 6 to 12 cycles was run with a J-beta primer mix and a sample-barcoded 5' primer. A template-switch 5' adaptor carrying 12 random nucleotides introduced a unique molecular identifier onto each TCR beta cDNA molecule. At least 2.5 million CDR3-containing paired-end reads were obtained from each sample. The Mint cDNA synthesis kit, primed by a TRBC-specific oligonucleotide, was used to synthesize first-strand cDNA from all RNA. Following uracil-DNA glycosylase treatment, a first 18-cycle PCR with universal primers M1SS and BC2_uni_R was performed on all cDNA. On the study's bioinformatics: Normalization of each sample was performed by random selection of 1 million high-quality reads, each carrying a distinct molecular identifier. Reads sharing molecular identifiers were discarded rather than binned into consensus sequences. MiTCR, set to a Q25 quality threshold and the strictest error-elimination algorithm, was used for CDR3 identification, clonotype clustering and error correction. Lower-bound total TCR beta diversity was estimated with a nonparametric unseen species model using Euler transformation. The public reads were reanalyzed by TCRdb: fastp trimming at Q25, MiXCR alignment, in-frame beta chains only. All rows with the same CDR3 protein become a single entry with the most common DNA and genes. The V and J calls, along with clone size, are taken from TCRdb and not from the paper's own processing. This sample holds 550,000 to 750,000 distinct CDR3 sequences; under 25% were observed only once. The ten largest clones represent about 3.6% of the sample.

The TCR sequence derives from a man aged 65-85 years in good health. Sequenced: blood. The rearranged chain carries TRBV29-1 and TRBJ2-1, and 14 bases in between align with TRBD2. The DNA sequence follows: TGCAGCGGAATGACCGGACTAGCGGGAGGTCTCGATGAGCAGTTCTTC. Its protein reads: CSGMTGLAGGLDEQFF.